Many counts were recorded for the clone carrying this T cell receptor (beta chain). The antigen remains unidentified. These data are taken from a study of T-cell reconstitution after alpha-beta-depleted transplantation in children. Notes on the study in general: T-cell counts and diversity were attributed mostly to newly produced T cells one year after transplant. After transplant, at about two months, alpha-beta T cells were reportedly derived from several hundred expanded graft clones. In some patients, recipient T cells and intrathymic progenitors surviving conditioning explained high day-60 diversity.

A library of TCRbeta sequences, prepared with unique molecular identifiers, was generated. MiXCR was run by TCRdb on the PCR reads, yielding one entry per CDR3 protein. The sample has approximately 520,000 distinct CDR3 sequences; roughly 10% are singletons. The V and J ends lost 3 bases and 1 base, in that order; junction bases with no gene match: 9. The germline V gene encodes CDR1 MDHEN and CDR2 SYDVKM. The CDR3 length is 19 residues. This sample comprised PBMCs, mostly from graft donor cells, obtained 180 days after TCRalphabeta/CD19-depleted stem cell transplant. The rearrangement links TRBV28 to TRBJ2-6; 10 positions agree with TRBD1. This TCR derives from a female patient aged 2-9 years who had a stem cell transplant for aplastic anemia, so the T cells may come from the graft donor. The DNA for the CDR3 is TGTGCCAGCAGTTTTATGGGGGGACAGGGGAGGTCTGGGGCCAACGTCCTGACTTTC. It encodes CASSFMGGQGRSGANVLTF.